This TCR beta chain was retrieved from a study of blood T cells in healthy people across ages. Study-level points and caveats: Donors of long life had a larger count of naive CD4+ cells and greater diversity than aged donors.

This clonotype occurred a few times. Its matching antigen is unknown. There are 13 residues in the CDR3. Looked up from germline, CDR1 is LNHDA and CDR2 is SQIVND (reference sequence). Combining a sample-barcoded 5' primer with a J-beta primer mix, a second PCR ran for roughly 7 to 11 cycles. TCRdb itself ran the 5' RACE reads through MiXCR, one entry per CDR3 protein. In the table there are 800,000 or so distinct CDR3 sequences, just under 25% of which are singletons. The same data also contributed to another study, on T cells of mothers and their children.

The clonotype comes from a boy under 18 in good health. This chain links TRBV19 with TRBJ2-5; a weak D match, TRBD2 (5 bases). The J call may be incorrect, as the DNA end agrees better with TRBJ2-7. Material for sequencing was blood. For the CDR3, the DNA is TGTGCCAGTAGTATTCTAGCTTCCCACGAGCAGTACTTC. Translated, it gives CASSILASHEQYF.